This TCR beta chain was identified in a study of cytomegalovirus exposure and HLA in healthy donors. Germline V CDR1 and CDR2: LNHDA, SQIVND (reference sequence). The CDR3 has 17 residues. After removal of 2 bases from V and 1 base from J, the junction contained 7 bases not matched to a gene. PCR involved 60 Vbeta and 13 Jbeta primers. Sequenced by immunoSEQ multiplex PCR; TCRdb stores in-frame clones only, minus some. The sample consists of some 180,000 clones, around 80% of them appearing once. The V call is TRBV19, the J call TRBJ2-3; TRBD2 matches at 9 bases. The sequenced sample consisted of PBMCs. This sequence originates from a girl aged 5-17 years in good health and CMV-seropositive. In DNA, the CDR3 is TGTGCCAGTAGTATAAGGGTTAGCGGGAGCGGCACAGATACGCAGTATTTT. It is translated as CASSIRVSGSGTDTQYF.